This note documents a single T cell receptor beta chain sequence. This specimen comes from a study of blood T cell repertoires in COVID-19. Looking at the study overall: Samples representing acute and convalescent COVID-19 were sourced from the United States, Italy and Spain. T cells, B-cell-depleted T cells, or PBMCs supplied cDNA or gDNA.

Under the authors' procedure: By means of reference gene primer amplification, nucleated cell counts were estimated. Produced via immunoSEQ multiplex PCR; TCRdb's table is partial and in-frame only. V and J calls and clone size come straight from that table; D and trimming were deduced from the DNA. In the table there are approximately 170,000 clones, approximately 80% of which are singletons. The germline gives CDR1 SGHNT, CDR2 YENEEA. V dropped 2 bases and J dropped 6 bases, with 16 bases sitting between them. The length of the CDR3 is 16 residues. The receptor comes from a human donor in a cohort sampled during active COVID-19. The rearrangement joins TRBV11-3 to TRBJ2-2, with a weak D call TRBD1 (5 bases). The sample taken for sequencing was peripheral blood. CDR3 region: CASSLRSQGSAGELFF. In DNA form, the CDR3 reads TGTGCCAGCAGCTTAAGGAGTCAGGGATCGGCCGGGGAGCTGTTTTTT.